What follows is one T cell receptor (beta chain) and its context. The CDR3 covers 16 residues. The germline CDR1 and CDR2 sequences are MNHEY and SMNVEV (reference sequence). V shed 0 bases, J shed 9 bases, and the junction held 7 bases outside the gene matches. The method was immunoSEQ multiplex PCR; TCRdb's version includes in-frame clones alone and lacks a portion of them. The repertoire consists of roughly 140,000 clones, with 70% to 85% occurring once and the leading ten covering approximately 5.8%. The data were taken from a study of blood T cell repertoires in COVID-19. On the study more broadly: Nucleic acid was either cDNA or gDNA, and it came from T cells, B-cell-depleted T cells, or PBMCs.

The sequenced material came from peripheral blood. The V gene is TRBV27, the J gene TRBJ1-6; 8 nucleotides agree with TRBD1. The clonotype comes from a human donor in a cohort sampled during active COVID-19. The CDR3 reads CASSLSTDRGSSPLHF. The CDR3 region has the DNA TGTGCCAGCAGTTTATCGACCGACAGGGGTAGTTCACCCCTCCACTTT.